The T cell receptor beta chain under discussion was sequenced for a study of early T cells in non-severe SARS-CoV-2 infection. Between the trimmed V and J ends, which lost 1 base and 0 bases, there was a span of 22 bases. Looked up from germline, CDR1 is SGHTA and CDR2 is FQGNSA. The CDR3 consists of 21 residues. Study conclusions and caveats: A preference for anti-spike CD8 responses marked VDJdb matching, which missed private and CD4 specificities.

This clonotype was found many times. Its antigen remains unknown. Unique molecular identifier tags were affixed to discrete cDNA molecules. Each CDR3 protein is one row after TCRdb ran MiXCR on the 5' RACE reads. The table lists 85,000 to 90,000 distinct CDR3 sequences, about 14% of them singletons, with approximately 0.5% in the top ten. J is TRBJ1-6 and V is TRBV7-2; D is unresolved. The receptor was isolated from an adult who was a healthcare worker with PCR-confirmed SARS-CoV-2 infection or an uninfected control (not recorded which). Source material: whole blood. This chain's CDR3 is CASSLVGLTKKSLSYNSPLHF. The CDR3, as DNA: TGTGCCAGCAGCTTAGTTGGGCTGACTAAAAAAAGTCTCTCCTATAATTCACCCCTCCACTTT.